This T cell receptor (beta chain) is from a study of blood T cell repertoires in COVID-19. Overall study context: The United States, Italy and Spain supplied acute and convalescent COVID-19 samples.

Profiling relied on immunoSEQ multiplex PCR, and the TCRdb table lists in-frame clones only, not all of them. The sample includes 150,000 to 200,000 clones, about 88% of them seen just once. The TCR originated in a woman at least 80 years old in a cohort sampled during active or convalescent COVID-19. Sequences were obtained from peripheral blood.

CDR3 in DNA: TGTGCCAGTAGTATAGGTGGAGGACAGGTCAATCAGCCCCAGCATTTT. This gives the protein CASSIGGGQVNQPQHF. The chain carries TRBV19 and TRBJ1-5; 7 bases are shared with TRBD1. V was clipped by 1 base and J by 3 bases; unmatched bases: 6. CDR1 and CDR2 (germline): LNHDA, SQIVND (reference sequence). This CDR3 is built from 16 residues.